This TCR beta chain comes out of a study of CD8 T cell repertoires and HIV-1 epitope variants. For the study at large: T cells were stimulated with Twenty-five Gag and Nef peptides separately. A 10-day culture received IL-2, IL-7 and IL-15 on days 3 and 7.

Study-level results: Of about nine antigen-specific beta clonotypes, about 6 appeared to cross-react with escape variants.

Only in-frame clones appear in the TCRdb table, and some are missing; sequencing was by immunoSEQ multiplex PCR. Found here are a few thousand clones, approximately 70% of them singletons; the top ten hold about 42%. As regards this clone: The antigen remains undetermined.

CDR3 length equals 14 residues. After removal of 3 bases from V and 5 bases from J, the junction contained 5 bases not matched to a gene. From germline, CDR1 is MNHEY and CDR2 SMNVEV (reference sequence). The sequence was collected from a male donor with HIV. V gene TRBV27 combines with J gene TRBJ2-7; 9 nucleotides agree with TRBD1. Sequencing was performed on cultured CD8+ T cells derived from PBMCs. This CDR3 is CASSLDRGGNEQYF. The CDR3 DNA is TGTGCCAGCAGTTTGGACAGGGGAGGGAACGAGCAGTACTTC.